A single sample is the source of the 10 T cell receptor beta chains below, sequenced in a study of control samples from healthy donors and cancer patients. TCRdb keeps only in-frame clones here, not all; method: immunoSEQ multiplex PCR. This sample carries over 100,000 clones, over 75% of them seen once, and the ten largest clones take roughly 4%. The specimen sequenced was blood. The source of these receptors is a human donor in good health. The donor label of this sample is uncertain.

The chain couples TRBV30 to TRBJ1-1, with a weak D call TRBD1 (5 bases). CDR3 size: 11 residues. V dropped 8 bases and J dropped 5 bases, with 12 bases sitting between them. CDR1 GTSNPN and CDR2 SVGIG come from the germline V gene (reference sequence). The CDR3 loop is CALSPGTEAFF. The CDR3 coding sequence is TGTGCCCTCTCCCCAGGGACTGAAGCTTTCTTT. Full variable domain (outside the CDR3, taken from reference TRBV30 and TRBJ1-1): SQTIHQWPATLVQPVGSPLSLECTVEGTSNPNLYWYRQAAGRGLQLLFYSVGIGQISSEVPQNLSASRPQDRQFILSSKKLLLSDSGFYLCALSPGTEAFFGQGTRLTVV.

The V and J genes are TRBV7-2 and TRBJ1-2; 8 bases line up with TRBD1. Germline V gene data show CDR1 as SGHTA and CDR2 as FQGNSA. The junction had 5 bases not matched to a gene; V was cut back by 1 base and J by 4 bases. The CDR3 is made up of 15 amino acids. Here the CDR3 reads CASSLGGTGSYGYTF. The CDR3 nucleotides read TGTGCCAGCAGCTTAGGCGGGACAGGATCCTATGGCTACACCTTC.

This clone was detected once. The chain joins TRBV3-1 (or the pseudogene TRBV3-2) to TRBJ2-7, with TRBD1 matching over 9 bases. The CDR3 has 16 amino acids. Germline values: CDR1 LGHDT, CDR2 YNNKEL (reference sequence). V gave up 4 bases and J gave up 0 bases; unmatched junction bases: 7. CDR3 sequence: CASSRQGQGYSYEQYF. The CDR3 DNA is TGTGCCAGCAGCCGCCAAGGACAGGGGTACTCCTACGAGCAGTACTTC.

V gene TRBV11-2 combines with J gene TRBJ2-6, with D perhaps being TRBD1 or TRBD2 (5 bases each). The V end lost 6 bases, the J end lost 0 bases, and 12 bases lay between the germline ends. Germline CDR1 and CDR2: SGHAT and FQNNGV. CDR3 length: 16 amino acids. CDR3 in amino acids: CASRRAGSSGANVLTF. CDR3 in DNA: TGTGCCAGCAGACGAGCAGGGAGCTCTGGGGCCAACGTCCTGACTTTC.

The rearrangement uses TRBV7-8 and TRBJ2-3; a weak D match, TRBD2 (7 bases). This CDR3 contains 15 residues. V was cut by 6 bases and J by 4 bases, with 17 bases left in between. Germline V gives CDR1 SGHVS, CDR2 FQNEAQ. The DNA of the CDR3 is TGTGCCAGCAGAACTTGGGGGGGGGCCGCAGATACGCAGTATTTT. Residues: CASRTWGGAADTQYF.

V is TRBV19 and J is TRBJ1-2, with D perhaps matching TRBD1 (5 bases). The length of the CDR3 is 15 residues. With 7 bases removed from V and 5 bases from J, the gap between germline ends came to 20 bases. Germline V lookup: CDR1 LNHDA, CDR2 SQIVND (reference sequence). CDR3 sequence (DNA): TGTGCCAGTAAGGTTTCGGGGACGGCGACTTATGGCTACACCTTC. This gives the protein CASKVSGTATYGYTF.

This clone was detected only once. This sequence joins TRBV7-8 and TRBJ2-2; perhaps TRBD1 as D (6 bases). Germline V lookup: CDR1 SGHVS, CDR2 FQNEAQ. The CDR3 runs 13 residues. Trimming stripped 8 bases from V and 2 bases from J, with 9 bases between. In DNA, the CDR3 is TGTGCCAGCGGGGGCCTTAACACCGGGGAGCTGTTTTTT. Translation: CASGGLNTGELFF. The full variable domain, with the rest looked up from reference TRBV7-8 and TRBJ2-2, is GAGVSQSPRYKVAKRGQDVALRCDPISGHVSLFWYQQALGQGPEFLTYFQNEAQLDKSGLPSDRFFAERPEGSVSTLKIQRTQQEDSAVYLCASGGLNTGELFFGEGSRLTVL.

The V call is TRBV27, the J call TRBJ1-1; no firm D call. The CDR3 totals 15 residues. Germline V gene sequence: CDR1 MNHEY, CDR2 SMNVEV (reference sequence). Trimming removed 3 bases from V and 4 bases from J, with 15 bases in between. The CDR3 region is CASSLVAARATEAFF. CDR3 DNA: TGTGCCAGCAGTTTGGTTGCAGCGCGAGCCACTGAAGCTTTCTTT.

The chain recombines TRBV3-1 (or the pseudogene TRBV3-2) with TRBJ1-2; D is possibly TRBD1 (6 bases). The CDR3 contains 14 residues. Deletions cut 3 bases from V and 3 bases from J, with 11 bases between. Germline V CDR1 and CDR2: LGHDT, YNNKEL (reference sequence). The CDR3 here is CASSHGGRDYGYTF. CDR3 DNA sequence: TGTGCCAGCAGCCATGGGGGGCGCGACTATGGCTACACCTTC.

The J gene is TRBJ2-2, the V gene TRBV7-9, with D maybe TRBD1 (6 bases). The V and J ends lost 4 bases and 6 bases respectively, with 15 bases between them. The CDR3 extends over 15 amino acids. Germline V lookup: CDR1 SEHNR, CDR2 FQNEAQ (reference sequence). The CDR3, as DNA: TGTGCCAGCAGCTCGACTACAGGGAAGTCCGGGGAGCTGTTTTTT. Its protein product is CASSSTTGKSGELFF.